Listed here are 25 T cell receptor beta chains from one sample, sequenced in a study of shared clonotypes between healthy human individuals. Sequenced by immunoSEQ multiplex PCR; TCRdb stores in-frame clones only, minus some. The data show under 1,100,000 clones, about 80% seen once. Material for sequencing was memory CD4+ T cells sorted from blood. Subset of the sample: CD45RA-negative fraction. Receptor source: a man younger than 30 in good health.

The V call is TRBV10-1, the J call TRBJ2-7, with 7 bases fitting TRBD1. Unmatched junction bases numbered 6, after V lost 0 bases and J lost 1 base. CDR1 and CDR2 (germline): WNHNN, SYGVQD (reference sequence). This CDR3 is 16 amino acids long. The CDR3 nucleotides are TGCGCCAGCAGTGAGTCGAGGACAGGTAATTCCTACGAGCAGTACTTC. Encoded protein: CASSESRTGNSYEQYF.

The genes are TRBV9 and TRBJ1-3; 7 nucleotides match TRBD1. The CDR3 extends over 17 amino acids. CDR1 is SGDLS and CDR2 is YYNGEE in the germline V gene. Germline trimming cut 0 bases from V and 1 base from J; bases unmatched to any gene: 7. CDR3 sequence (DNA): TGTGCCAGCAGCGTAGGTGGGGGACAGACTTCTGGAAACACCATATATTTT. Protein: CASSVGGGQTSGNTIYF.

CDR3 coding DNA: TGCAGCGTTGTCGGGAGTGAAGAGACCCAGTACTTC. Protein sequence: CSVVGSEETQYF. The V gene is TRBV29-1, the J gene TRBJ2-5, with D possibly matching TRBD2 (6 bases). The CDR3 extends over 12 amino acids. Germline CDR1 SQVTM, CDR2 ANQGSEA. With 4 bases removed from V and 3 bases from J, the gap between germline ends came to 9 bases.

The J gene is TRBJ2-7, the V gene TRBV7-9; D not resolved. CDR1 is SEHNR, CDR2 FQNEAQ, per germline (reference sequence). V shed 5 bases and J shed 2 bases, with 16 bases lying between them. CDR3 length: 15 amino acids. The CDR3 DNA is TGTGCCAGCAGCCGGCCGGCTGTATGGACCTACGAGCAGTACTTC. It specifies CASSRPAVWTYEQYF.

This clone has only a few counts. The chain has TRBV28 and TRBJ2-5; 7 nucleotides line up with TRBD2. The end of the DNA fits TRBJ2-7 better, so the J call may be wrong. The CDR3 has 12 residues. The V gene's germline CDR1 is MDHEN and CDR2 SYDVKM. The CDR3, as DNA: TGTGCCAGCAGTTTCTTAGCGGGCGAGCAGTACTTC. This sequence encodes CASSFLAGEQYF.

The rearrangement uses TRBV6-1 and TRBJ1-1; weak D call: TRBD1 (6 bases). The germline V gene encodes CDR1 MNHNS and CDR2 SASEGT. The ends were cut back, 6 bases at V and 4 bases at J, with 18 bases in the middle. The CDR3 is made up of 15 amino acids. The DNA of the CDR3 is TGTGCCAGCAGGGCCCCCAGGGGCGCGGTCACTGAAGCTTTCTTT. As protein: CASRAPRGAVTEAFF.

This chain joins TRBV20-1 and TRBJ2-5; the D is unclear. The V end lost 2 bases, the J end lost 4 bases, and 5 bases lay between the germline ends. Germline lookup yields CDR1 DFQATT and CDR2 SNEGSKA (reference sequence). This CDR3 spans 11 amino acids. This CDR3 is CSARQVETQYF. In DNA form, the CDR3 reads TGCAGTGCTAGACAAGTAGAGACCCAGTACTTC.

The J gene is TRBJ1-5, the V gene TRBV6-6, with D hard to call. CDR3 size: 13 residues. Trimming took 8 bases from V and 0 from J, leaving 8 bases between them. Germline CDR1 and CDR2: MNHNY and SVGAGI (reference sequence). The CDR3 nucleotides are TGTGCCAGCGTCGGGTATAGCAATCAGCCCCAGCATTTT. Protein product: CASVGYSNQPQHF.

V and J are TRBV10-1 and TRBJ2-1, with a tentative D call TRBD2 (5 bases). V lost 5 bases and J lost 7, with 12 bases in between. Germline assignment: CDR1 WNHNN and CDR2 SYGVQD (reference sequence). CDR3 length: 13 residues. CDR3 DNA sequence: TGCGCCAGCAGTTCTGGACTGAGGAATGAGCAGTTCTTC. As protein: CASSSGLRNEQFF.

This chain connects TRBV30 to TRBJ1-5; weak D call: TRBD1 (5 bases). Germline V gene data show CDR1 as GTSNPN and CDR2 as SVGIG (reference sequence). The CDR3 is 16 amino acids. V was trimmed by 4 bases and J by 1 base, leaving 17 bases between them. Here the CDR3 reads CAWNPGPGPSNQPQHF. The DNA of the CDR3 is TGTGCCTGGAATCCGGGGCCGGGACCGAGCAATCAGCCCCAGCATTTT.

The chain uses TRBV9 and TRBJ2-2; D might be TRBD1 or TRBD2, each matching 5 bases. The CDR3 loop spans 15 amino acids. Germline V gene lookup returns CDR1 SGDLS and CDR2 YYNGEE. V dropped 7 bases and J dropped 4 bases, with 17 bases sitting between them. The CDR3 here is CASGFKTGGTGELFF. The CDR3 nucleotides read TGTGCCAGCGGGTTTAAAACAGGAGGCACCGGGGAGCTGTTTTTT.

In DNA, the CDR3 is TGTGCCAGCAGCCCGGCGGCAGGCGGGTTTGGGAACACTGAAGCTTTCTTT. Translated, it gives CASSPAAGGFGNTEAFF. The chain couples TRBV5-6 to TRBJ1-1, with unresolved D. Germline values: CDR1 SGHDT, CDR2 YYEEEE. Trimming pared 4 bases from V and 1 base from J, leaving 20 bases between. The CDR3 has 17 residues.

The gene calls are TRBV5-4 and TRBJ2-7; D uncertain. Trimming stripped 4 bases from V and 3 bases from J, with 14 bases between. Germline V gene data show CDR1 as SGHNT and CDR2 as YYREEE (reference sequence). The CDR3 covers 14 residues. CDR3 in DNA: TGTGCCAGCAGCCCCTCTAATGCTAACTACGAGCAGTACTTC. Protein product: CASSPSNANYEQYF.

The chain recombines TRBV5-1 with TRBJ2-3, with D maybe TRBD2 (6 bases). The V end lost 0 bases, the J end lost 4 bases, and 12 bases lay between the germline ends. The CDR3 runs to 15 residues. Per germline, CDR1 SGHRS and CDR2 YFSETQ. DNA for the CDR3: TGCGCCAGCAGCTTGGCCGCCGGCGGGGCAGATACGCAGTATTTT. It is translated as CASSLAAGGADTQYF.

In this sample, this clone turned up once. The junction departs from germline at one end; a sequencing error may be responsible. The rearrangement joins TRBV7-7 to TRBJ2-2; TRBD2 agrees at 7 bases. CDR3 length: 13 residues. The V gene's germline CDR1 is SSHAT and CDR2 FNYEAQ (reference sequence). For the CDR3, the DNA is TGTGCTAGCAGCTTAGCGGGCTTCGGGGAGCTGTTTTTT. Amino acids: CASSLAGFGELFF.

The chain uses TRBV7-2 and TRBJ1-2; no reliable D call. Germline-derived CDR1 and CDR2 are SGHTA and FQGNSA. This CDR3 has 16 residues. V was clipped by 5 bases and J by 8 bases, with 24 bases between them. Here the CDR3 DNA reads TGTGCCAGCAGCCAAAGGTCGTCGGGAATGGGAGTCGGCTACACCTTC. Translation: CASSQRSSGMGVGYTF.

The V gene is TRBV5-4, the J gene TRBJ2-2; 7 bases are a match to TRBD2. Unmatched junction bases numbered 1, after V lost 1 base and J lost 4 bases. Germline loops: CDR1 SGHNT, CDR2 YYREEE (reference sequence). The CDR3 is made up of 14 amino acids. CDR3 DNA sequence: TGTGCCAGCAGCTTGACGGGGGGCACCGGGGAGCTGTTTTTT. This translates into CASSLTGGTGELFF.

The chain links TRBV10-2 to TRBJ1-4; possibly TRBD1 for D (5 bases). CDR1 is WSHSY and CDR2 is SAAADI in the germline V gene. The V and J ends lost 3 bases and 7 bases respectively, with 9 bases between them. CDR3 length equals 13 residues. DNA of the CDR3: TGCGCCAGCAGTGACAGGGTGGGTGAAAAACTGTTTTTT. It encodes CASSDRVGEKLFF.

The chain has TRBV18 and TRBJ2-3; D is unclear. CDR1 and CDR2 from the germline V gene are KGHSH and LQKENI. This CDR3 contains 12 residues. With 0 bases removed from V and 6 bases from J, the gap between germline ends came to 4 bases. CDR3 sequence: CASSPPGDTQYF. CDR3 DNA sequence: TGTGCCAGCTCACCACCGGGGGATACGCAGTATTTT.

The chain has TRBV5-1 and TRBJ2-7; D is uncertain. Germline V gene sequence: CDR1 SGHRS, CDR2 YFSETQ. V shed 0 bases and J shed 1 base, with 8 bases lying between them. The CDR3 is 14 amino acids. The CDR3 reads CASSLADRSYEQYF. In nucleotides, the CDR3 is TGCGCCAGCAGCTTGGCCGACCGATCCTACGAGCAGTACTTC.

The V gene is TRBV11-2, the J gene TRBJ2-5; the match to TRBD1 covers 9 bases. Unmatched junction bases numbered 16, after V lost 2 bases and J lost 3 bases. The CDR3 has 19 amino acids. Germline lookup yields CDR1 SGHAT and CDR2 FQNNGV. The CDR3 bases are TGTGCCAGCAGCTTACGACTAGCTTTCAACAGGGGGCGCGAAGAGACCCAGTACTTC. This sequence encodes CASSLRLAFNRGREETQYF.

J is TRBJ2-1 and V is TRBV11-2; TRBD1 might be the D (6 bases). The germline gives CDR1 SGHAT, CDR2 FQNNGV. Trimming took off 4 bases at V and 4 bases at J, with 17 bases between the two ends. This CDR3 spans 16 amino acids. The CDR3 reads CASSSFRGEKYNEQFF. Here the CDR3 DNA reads TGTGCCAGCAGCTCTTTCAGGGGAGAAAAGTACAATGAGCAGTTCTTC.

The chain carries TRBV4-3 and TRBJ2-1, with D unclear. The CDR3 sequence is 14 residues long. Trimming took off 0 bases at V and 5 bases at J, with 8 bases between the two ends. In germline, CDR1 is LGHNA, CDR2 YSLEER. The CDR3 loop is CASSQEVRNNEQFF. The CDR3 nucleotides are TGCGCCAGCAGCCAAGAGGTTCGCAACAATGAGCAGTTCTTC.

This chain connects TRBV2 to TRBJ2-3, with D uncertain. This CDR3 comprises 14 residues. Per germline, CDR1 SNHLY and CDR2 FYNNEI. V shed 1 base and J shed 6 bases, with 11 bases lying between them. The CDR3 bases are TGTGCCAGCAGTGAAGAGGCTATACTTGATACGCAGTATTTT. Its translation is CASSEEAILDTQYF.

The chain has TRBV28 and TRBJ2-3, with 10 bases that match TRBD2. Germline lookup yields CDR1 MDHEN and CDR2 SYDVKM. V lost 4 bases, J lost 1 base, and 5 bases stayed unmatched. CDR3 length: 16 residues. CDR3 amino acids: CASSYTTSGGTDTQYF. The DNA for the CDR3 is TGTGCCAGCAGTTACACCACTAGCGGGGGCACAGATACGCAGTATTTT.